The entry below describes one TCR beta chain. Its specificity is unknown. 5'RACE primed from the constant segment yielded TCR alpha and TCR beta cDNA libraries bearing sample barcodes and UMIs. TCRdb re-called the 5' RACE reads through MiXCR, storing one row per CDR3 protein. This table has hundreds of thousands of distinct CDR3 sequences, roughly 15% appearing once. These data belong to a study of T-cell memory formation after mild COVID-19. Overall study results and limits: CD8+ contracting clones occupied EMRA, while CD4+ ones occupied mainly CM and EM. Memory cells collected pre-infection included some clones that later responded, suggesting cross-reactive memory joined. Day 15 to 85 contracting clones showed balanced CD4/CD8; later expanders leaned CD4+.

The sample taken for sequencing was PBMCs or a T cell subset sorted from them (not recorded which). The clonotype comes from a man younger than 35 who had mild COVID-19 (a few samples of this study predate the infection). Cell type and time point are not known.

The CDR3 nucleotides are TGTGCCAGCAGCCCTCGGGGGCTTTGGGGGCCAGATACGCAGTATTTT. Translated, it gives CASSPRGLWGPDTQYF. This chain links TRBV11-1 with TRBJ2-3; D may match TRBD1 or TRBD2 (6 bases each). CDR3 length: 16 amino acids. The V gene lost 5 bases and the J gene lost 4 bases, with 19 bases spanning the gap. Germline-derived CDR1 and CDR2 are SGHAT and FQDESV (reference sequence).